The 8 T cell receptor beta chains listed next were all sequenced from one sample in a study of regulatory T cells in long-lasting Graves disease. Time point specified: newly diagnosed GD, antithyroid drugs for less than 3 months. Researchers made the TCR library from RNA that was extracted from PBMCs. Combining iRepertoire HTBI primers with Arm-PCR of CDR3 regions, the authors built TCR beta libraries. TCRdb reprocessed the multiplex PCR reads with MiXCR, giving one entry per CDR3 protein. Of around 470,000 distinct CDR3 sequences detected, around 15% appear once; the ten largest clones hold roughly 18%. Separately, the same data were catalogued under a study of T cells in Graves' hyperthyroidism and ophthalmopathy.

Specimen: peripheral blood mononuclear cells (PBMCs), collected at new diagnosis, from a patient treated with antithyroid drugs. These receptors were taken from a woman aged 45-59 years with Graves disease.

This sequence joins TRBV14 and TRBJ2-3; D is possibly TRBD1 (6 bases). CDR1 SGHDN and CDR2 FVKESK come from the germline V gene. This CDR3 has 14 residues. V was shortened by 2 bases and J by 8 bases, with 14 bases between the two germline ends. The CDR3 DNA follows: TGTGCCAGCAGCCAACTTATCCAGGGGCCTACGCAGTATTTT. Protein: CASSQLIQGPTQYF.

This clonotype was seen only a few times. The CDR3, as DNA: TGTGCCAGCAGCTTAGTAGGGAGGGATAATGAAAAACTGTTTTTT. It encodes CASSLVGRDNEKLFF. V usage is TRBV11-2 and J usage is TRBJ1-4; D remains ambiguous. The CDR3 is 15 amino acids. Germline CDR1 and CDR2: SGHAT and FQNNGV. With 1 base removed from V and 4 bases from J, the gap between germline ends came to 10 bases.

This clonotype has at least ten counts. CDR3 nucleotides: TGTGCCAGCAGCCAAGATGTGGGTCAGGCCTACGAGCAGTACTTC. As protein: CASSQDVGQAYEQYF. V gene TRBV14 combines with J gene TRBJ2-7; D uncertain. CDR1 SGHDN and CDR2 FVKESK come from the germline V gene. This CDR3 has 15 residues. V lost 0 bases and J 2 bases, leaving 11 bases between the germline ends.

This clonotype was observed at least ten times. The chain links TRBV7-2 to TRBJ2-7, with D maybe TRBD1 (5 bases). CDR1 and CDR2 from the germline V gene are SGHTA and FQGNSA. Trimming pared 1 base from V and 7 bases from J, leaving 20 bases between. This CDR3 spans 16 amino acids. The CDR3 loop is CASSLVVGVIVGEQYF. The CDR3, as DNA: TGTGCCAGCAGCTTAGTTGTAGGGGTCATTGTGGGGGAGCAGTACTTC.

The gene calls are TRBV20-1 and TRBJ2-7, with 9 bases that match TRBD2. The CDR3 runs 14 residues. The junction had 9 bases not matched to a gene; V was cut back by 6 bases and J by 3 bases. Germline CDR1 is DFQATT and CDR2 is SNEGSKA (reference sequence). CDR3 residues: CSAYSSGNIYEQYF. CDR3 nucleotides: TGCAGTGCCTACTCTAGCGGGAACATCTACGAGCAGTACTTC.

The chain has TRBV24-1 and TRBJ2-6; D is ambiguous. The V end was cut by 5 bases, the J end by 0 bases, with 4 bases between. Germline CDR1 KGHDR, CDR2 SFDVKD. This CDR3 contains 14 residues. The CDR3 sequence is CATSATSGANVLTF. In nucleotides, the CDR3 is TGTGCCACCAGTGCCACCTCTGGGGCCAACGTCCTGACTTTC.

The CDR3 DNA sequence: TGTGCCAGCAGTGAAGGAAGGACAGGGAGTCGCTCCTACGAGCAGTACTTC. Amino acids: CASSEGRTGSRSYEQYF. The chain employs TRBV6-1 and TRBJ2-7; TRBD1 agrees at 8 bases. This CDR3 is 17 amino acids long. Germline V lookup: CDR1 MNHNS, CDR2 SASEGT. Trimming removed 1 base from V and 0 bases from J; junction bases left unmatched: 8.

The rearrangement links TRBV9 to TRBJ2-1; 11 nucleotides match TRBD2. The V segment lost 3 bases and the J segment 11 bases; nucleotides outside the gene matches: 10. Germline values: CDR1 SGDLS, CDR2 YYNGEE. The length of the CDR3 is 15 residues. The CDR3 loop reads CASSEVAGGPGKQFF. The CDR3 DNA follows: TGTGCCAGCAGCGAAGTAGCGGGAGGGCCGGGGAAGCAGTTCTTC.